The entry that follows covers one TCR beta chain sequence. The data are from a study of CD8+CD57+ T cells in acquired aplastic anemia. Study in general: The study obtained an average of roughly 3 ug of DNA from sorted CD4+ and CD8+ cells.

After removal of 6 bases from V and 1 base from J, the junction contained 6 bases not matched to a gene. This CDR3 comprises 16 residues. Looked up from germline, CDR1 is ENHRY and CDR2 is SYGVKD. TCR beta VDJ combinations and CDR3 sequences were profiled from genomic DNA. TCRdb analysed the reads with MiXCR anew, one entry per CDR3 protein. This sample has around 140,000 distinct CDR3 sequences; 41% occur once, and the top ten carry less than 8.5%. The sequenced sample was sorted CD4+, CD8+, or CD8+CD57+ T cells (not recorded which) from PBMCs. The TCR originated in a human donor in good health, serving as a control. The gene calls are TRBV10-3 and TRBJ2-1; TRBD2 aligns across 10 bases. CDR3 protein: CAISRGTSVSYNEQFF. The CDR3 DNA follows: TGTGCCATCAGCCGCGGGACTAGCGTGTCCTACAATGAGCAGTTCTTC.